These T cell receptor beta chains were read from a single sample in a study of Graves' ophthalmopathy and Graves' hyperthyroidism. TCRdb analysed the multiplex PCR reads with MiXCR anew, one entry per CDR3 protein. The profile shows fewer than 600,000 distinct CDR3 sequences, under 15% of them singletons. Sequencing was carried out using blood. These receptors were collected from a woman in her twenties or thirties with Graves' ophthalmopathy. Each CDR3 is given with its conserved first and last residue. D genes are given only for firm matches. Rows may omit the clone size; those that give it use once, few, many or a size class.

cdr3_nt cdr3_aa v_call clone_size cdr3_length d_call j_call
TGTGCCAGCAACCCCAGCGGGGCCTTGAGCTCCTACGAGCAGTACTTC CASNPSGALSSYEQYF TRBV28 many 16 TRBD2 TRBJ2-7
TGTGCCAGCAGTTATGGGCGTATAGGCCAGAGGGGCTACACCTTC CASSYGRIGQRGYTF TRBV6-5 many 15 - TRBJ1-2
TGTGCCTGGACTCAGCCGTGGCAGGCCCTTCTCTACTTC CAWTQPWQALLYF TRBV30 few 13 - TRBJ2-7
TGTGCCAGCAGCTTAGACGGACTAGCGGAGACCCAGTACTTC CASSLDGLAETQYF TRBV11-2 many 14 TRBD2 TRBJ2-5
TGTGCCAGCAGTTTGGGCGGACTATACGAGCAGTACTTC CASSLGGLYEQYF TRBV12-3/TRBV12-4 many 13 - TRBJ2-7
TGTGCCACCCTGACCGGGACTAGCGGTAACGGGGAGCTGTTTTTT CATLTGTSGNGELFF TRBV7-8 - 15 TRBD2 TRBJ2-2
TGTGCCACCAGCAGAGATCGACAGGGGGGCACTGAAGCTTTCTTT CATSRDRQGGTEAFF TRBV15 many 15 TRBD1 TRBJ1-1
TGTGCCAGCAGCTTAGCGGCTAGGAGGGAGACCCAGTACTTC CASSLAARRETQYF TRBV7-8 many 14 - TRBJ2-5
TGTGCCAGCAGTAACTACCCCCGGACTGAGGTGGGGAAGACCCAGTACTTC CASSNYPRTEVGKTQYF TRBV28 many 17 - TRBJ2-5
TGTGCCAGCTCTCCACAACCGAACACTGAAGCTTTCTTT CASSPQPNTEAFF TRBV12-3/TRBV12-4 many 13 - TRBJ1-1
TGTGCCAGCAGCTTCCCTGGGACAGGGGAGACCCAGTACTTC CASSFPGTGETQYF TRBV7-8 many 14 TRBD1 TRBJ2-5
TGCGCCAGCAGCCACCAACTAGCGGAGTCCTACGAGCAGTACTTC CASSHQLAESYEQYF TRBV4-1 many 15 TRBD2 TRBJ2-7
TGTGCCAGCAATAAACATGGGGGTCAGCCCCAGCATTTT CASNKHGGQPQHF TRBV27 many 13 - TRBJ1-5
TGTGCCAGCATCCGGCAGGGACCCACTGAAGCTTTCTTT CASIRQGPTEAFF TRBV12-3/TRBV12-4 many 13 - TRBJ1-1
TGCGCCAGCGGCTATAGGACAGGGGAGGCCCTCCACTTT CASGYRTGEALHF TRBV4-1 - 13 TRBD1 TRBJ1-6
TGTGCCAGCAGTTTCGTGGGGAGGGAAGAGCCCCAGCATTTT CASSFVGREEPQHF TRBV27 many 14 - TRBJ1-5
TGTGCCAGCAAAAGAACCGGGACAGGGATATACGAGCAGTACTTC CASKRTGTGIYEQYF TRBV6-1 - 15 TRBD1 TRBJ2-7
TGCGCCAGCAGTGAGGGACCCAAAAACATTCAGTACTTC CASSEGPKNIQYF TRBV10-1 few 13 - TRBJ2-4
TGTGCCAGCAGGAGGGACAGCTACGATGAAGCTTTCTTT CASRRDSYDEAFF TRBV6-1 many 13 TRBD1 TRBJ1-1
TGTGCCACCAGCAGAGATGGCCGCTCTGGGGCCAACGTCCTGACTTTC CATSRDGRSGANVLTF TRBV15 many 16 - TRBJ2-6
TGTGCCAGCAGTTTAGTTTGGGGGAGGGTCGGTTTATATGGCTACACCTTC CASSLVWGRVGLYGYTF TRBV12-3/TRBV12-4 many 17 - TRBJ1-2
TGTGCCAGCAGGAGCACAGGGATCGTCACTGAAGCTTTCTTT CASRSTGIVTEAFF TRBV6-1 few 14 - TRBJ1-1
TGTGCCAGCAGGCCCACCGGGACAGGCTATGGCTACACCTTC CASRPTGTGYGYTF TRBV12-3/TRBV12-4 many 14 TRBD1 TRBJ1-2
TGTGCCAGCAATATAGCGGGGTTGCAGTACTTC CASNIAGLQYF TRBV2 many 11 TRBD2 TRBJ2-7
TGTGCCAGCAGTGACCCGACAGGGTTTGGCTACACCTTC CASSDPTGFGYTF TRBV2 many 13 TRBD1 TRBJ1-2
TGTGCCTGGGTTGCCGGGGGGGCCCGACACGGGGAGCTGTTTTTT CAWVAGGARHGELFF TRBV30 - 15 TRBD2 TRBJ2-2
TGCGCCAGCCGCGACAGGGGGCCTGTCTCTGGGGCCAACGTCCTGACTTTC CASRDRGPVSGANVLTF TRBV5-1 many 17 TRBD1 TRBJ2-6
TGCGCCAGCAGCCAAGAAAGGGGAACCGAGACCCAGTACTTC CASSQERGTETQYF TRBV4-1 few 14 - TRBJ2-5
TGTGCCAGCAGTGAAAGGGGGGGGGTGAACACTGAAGCTTTCTTT CASSERGGVNTEAFF TRBV6-1 many 15 - TRBJ1-1
TGCGCCAGCAGCCCCCGGACTAGCCTTCCCTACGAGCAGTACTTC CASSPRTSLPYEQYF TRBV5-1 many 15 TRBD2 TRBJ2-7
TGCAGTTTCGGTATTTCCTACGAGCAGTACTTC CSFGISYEQYF TRBV20-1 - 11 - TRBJ2-7
TGTGCCAGCAGAGCCATTTTACAGGGGAGAACTTTTGTTTACCAGGACTATGGCTACACCTTC CASRAILQGRTFVYQDYGYTF TRBV6-4 - 21 TRBD1 TRBJ1-2
TGTGCCAGCAGCTTAGGCGGAGGGAGAGGCTACACCTTC CASSLGGGRGYTF TRBV7-2 many 13 - TRBJ1-2
TGCAGCGTTCGACTAGCGGGAGCTTCGGAGGAGACCCAGTACTTC CSVRLAGASEETQYF TRBV29-1 many 15 TRBD2 TRBJ2-5
TGTGCCAGCAGCCCGCACGGGGGTAAAGGGGCCAACGTCCTGACTTTC CASSPHGGKGANVLTF TRBV4-2 few 16 - TRBJ2-6
TGTGCCACCTTCGCTTCCGGGGAGGTAAAGACCCAGTACTTC CATFASGEVKTQYF TRBV28 many 14 - TRBJ2-5
TGTGCCAGCAGTTTAGGATTTTCTAGCTCCTACGAGCAGTACTTC CASSLGFSSSYEQYF TRBV28 many 15 - TRBJ2-7
TGCGCCAGCAGCCCTGGGACGGATGGCTACACCTTC CASSPGTDGYTF TRBV18 many 12 - TRBJ1-2
TGTGCCAGCAGCTTAGTTTCTGGCGGGAGAACGGAGACCCAGTACTTC CASSLVSGGRTETQYF TRBV7-2 once 16 TRBD2 TRBJ2-5
TGTGCCAGCAGTTTCTCCGGGACAAATGGTCAGCCCCAGCATTTT CASSFSGTNGQPQHF TRBV27 - 15 - TRBJ1-5
TGTGCCAGCTCCAGCCTGGGGGCATTGAACACCGGGGAGCTGTTTTTT CASSSLGALNTGELFF TRBV18 few 16 - TRBJ2-2
TGTGCCAGCAGCTTCCGGGACAGGGTAGAAACTGAAGCTTTCTTT CASSFRDRVETEAFF TRBV13 many 15 TRBD1 TRBJ1-1
TGTGCCAGCAGCCAAGCCGTGGGCAGGGAGGCTTTCTTT CASSQAVGREAFF TRBV4-2 - 13 - TRBJ1-1
TGTGCCAGCAGCGGGGGCCGGGGCGGGAAGCAGTACTTC CASSGGRGGKQYF TRBV7-8 many 13 - TRBJ2-7
TGTGCCAGCAGCCCCCCTTTCGAAGTGAGCACTGAAGCTTTCTTT CASSPPFEVSTEAFF TRBV13 many 15 - TRBJ1-1
TGTGCCAGCAGCTTAGTGGGGTCCCATGAGAAGTTCTTC CASSLVGSHEKFF TRBV11-2 - 13 - TRBJ2-1
TGCGCCAGCAGCTTTTCAGGGGGCCTGACCGGGGAGCTGTTTTTT CASSFSGGLTGELFF TRBV5-1 many 15 TRBD1 TRBJ2-2
TGCAGTGCTAGAGATCAAGGAAACTCTGAAGCTTTCTTT CSARDQGNSEAFF TRBV20-1 many 13 - TRBJ1-1